A single sample gave rise to the 9 T cell receptor beta chains below, sequenced in a study of radiotherapy plus CTLA-4 blockade in lung cancer. Repertoires were generated with immunoSEQ multiplex PCR, while TCRdb's copy carries only in-frame clones and drops some. The sample lists about 73,000 clones, more than 75% occurring once. Sequencing used peripheral blood, obtained from a patient treated with radiotherapy plus ipilimumab. These receptors came from a human donor with non-small cell lung cancer that progressed on radiotherapy plus ipilimumab.

V usage is TRBV27 and J usage is TRBJ1-1; D may be TRBD1 (5 bases). Deletions cut 6 bases from V and 8 bases from J, with 16 bases between. The V gene's germline CDR1 is MNHEY and CDR2 SMNVEV (reference sequence). This CDR3 has 13 amino acids. Written as DNA, the CDR3 is TGTGCCAGCAGCCCCGATCTACAGGAGGAAGCTTTCTTT. Translated, it gives CASSPDLQEEAFF.

This chain connects TRBV10-3 to TRBJ1-5; 7 nucleotides line up with TRBD1. V gave up 2 bases and J gave up 6 bases; unmatched junction bases: 4. CDR3 length: 14 residues. Germline V gene lookup returns CDR1 ENHRY and CDR2 SYGVKD. In DNA form, the CDR3 reads TGTGCCATCAGTGAGGGACAGGTTGGTCAGCCCCAGCATTTT. It translates to CAISEGQVGQPQHF.

J is TRBJ2-7 and V is TRBV10-1; unclear D gene. Germline V gene data show CDR1 as WNHNN and CDR2 as SYGVQD (reference sequence). The CDR3 spans 11 residues. The V end was cut by 7 bases, the J end by 6 bases, with 10 bases between. This chain's CDR3 is CASTPICEQYV. CDR3 nucleotides: TGCGCCAGCACCCCTATCTGCGAGCAGTACGTC.

This chain joins TRBV29-1 and TRBJ2-2; tentative D call: TRBD2 (6 bases). In germline, CDR1 is SQVTM, CDR2 ANQGSEA. The length of the CDR3 is 12 residues. V lost 3 bases and J 8 bases, leaving 10 bases between the germline ends. The CDR3 protein is CSVEGGRGELFF. CDR3 nucleotide sequence: TGCAGCGTTGAGGGGGGTAGAGGGGAGCTGTTTTTT.

The chain uses TRBV6-1 and TRBJ2-7; tentative D call: TRBD1 (6 bases). The CDR3 is 14 residues long. Germline-derived CDR1 and CDR2 are MNHNS and SASEGT. The V gene lost 0 bases and the J gene lost 3 bases, with 9 bases spanning the gap. CDR3: CASSEALRGYEQYF. The DNA of the CDR3 is TGTGCCAGCAGTGAAGCGCTCAGGGGCTACGAGCAGTACTTC.

The chain couples TRBV30 to TRBJ2-7; 7 bases are a match to TRBD1. This CDR3 is 17 amino acids long. Looked up from germline, CDR1 is GTSNPN and CDR2 is SVGIG (reference sequence). Unmatched junction bases numbered 17, after V lost 0 bases and J lost 6 bases. As DNA, the CDR3 is TGTGCCTGGAGTGTACAGCGGACAGGTTACTCTACCGCCGAGCAGTACTTC. Its protein is CAWSVQRTGYSTAEQYF.

The V and J genes are TRBV19 and TRBJ1-5; D remains ambiguous. Germline lookup yields CDR1 LNHDA and CDR2 SQIVND (reference sequence). The CDR3 contains 12 residues. Trimming cost V 5 bases and J 9 bases, with 11 bases left between them. The chain's CDR3 is CASSFLTGPQHF. CDR3 in DNA: TGTGCCAGTAGTTTCCTCACTGGGCCCCAGCATTTT.

V and J are TRBV18 and TRBJ2-7; D is unclear. In germline, CDR1 is KGHSH, CDR2 LQKENI. The CDR3 extends over 14 amino acids. V lost 1 base and J lost 5, with 12 bases in between. CDR3 coding DNA: TGTGCCAGCTCACCACAGGGTCTCTTCCACGAGCAGTACTTC. Its translation: CASSPQGLFHEQYF.

V is TRBV5-4 and J is TRBJ2-3; 9 bases match TRBD2. The trim removed 4 bases at V and 5 bases at J, leaving 11 bases unmatched. Germline values: CDR1 SGHNT, CDR2 YYREEE (reference sequence). The CDR3 is made up of 16 amino acids. CDR3 protein: CASSLGSGRREDTQYF. As DNA, the CDR3 is TGTGCCAGCAGCCTAGGTAGCGGGAGACGGGAAGATACGCAGTATTTT. The full variable domain, its missing parts supplied by reference TRBV5-4 and TRBJ2-3, is ETGVTQSPTHLIKTRGQQVTLRCSSQSGHNTVSWYQQALGQGPQFIFQYYREEENGRGNFPPRFSGLQFPNYSSELNVNALELDDSALYLCASSLGSGRREDTQYFGPGTRLTVL.